What follows describes a single T cell receptor (beta chain). The authors amplified TCR beta CDR3 regions from RNA transcripts. RT-PCR was first run with HTBI primers, then multiplex PCR in a second round. TCRdb reprocessed the multiplex PCR reads with MiXCR, giving one entry per CDR3 protein. The top ten clones hold approximately 51% of a sample with 260,000 or so distinct CDR3 sequences, less than 55% of them seen once. This CDR3 is built from 16 residues. The trim removed 4 bases at V and 9 bases at J, leaving 14 bases unmatched. CDR1 is SGHTA and CDR2 is FQGTGA in the germline V gene. This sample was taken from a study of Graves' ophthalmopathy and Graves' hyperthyroidism. Study-wide context: Peripheral blood was gathered at the point of initial diagnosis, before any treatment started.

This clonotype was obtained from an adult man with Graves' ophthalmopathy. Sequenced material: peripheral blood. The rearrangement joins TRBV7-3 to TRBJ2-5, with TRBD2 identical over 10 bases. This CDR3 is CASSYSLAGVRGAQYF. The CDR3 bases are TGTGCCAGCAGCTATTCCCTAGCGGGGGTTAGGGGGGCCCAGTACTTC.